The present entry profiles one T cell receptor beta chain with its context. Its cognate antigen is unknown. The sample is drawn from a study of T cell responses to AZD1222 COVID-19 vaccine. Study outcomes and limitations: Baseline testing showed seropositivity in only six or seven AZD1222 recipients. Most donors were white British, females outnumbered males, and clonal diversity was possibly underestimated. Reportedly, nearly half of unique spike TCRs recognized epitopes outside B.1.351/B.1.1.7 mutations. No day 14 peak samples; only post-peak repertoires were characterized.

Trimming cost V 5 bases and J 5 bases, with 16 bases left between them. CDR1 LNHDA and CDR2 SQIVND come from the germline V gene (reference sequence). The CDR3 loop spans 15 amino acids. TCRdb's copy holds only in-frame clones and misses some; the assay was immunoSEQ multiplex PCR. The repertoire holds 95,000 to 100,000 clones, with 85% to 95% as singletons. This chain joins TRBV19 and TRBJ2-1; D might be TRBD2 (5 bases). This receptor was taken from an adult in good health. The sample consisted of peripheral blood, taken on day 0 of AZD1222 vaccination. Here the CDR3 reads CASSLYPGLDNEQFF. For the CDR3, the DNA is TGTGCCAGTAGTCTATATCCGGGGTTAGACAATGAGCAGTTCTTC.